The subject of this entry is one T cell receptor beta chain. Its antigen is unknown. The CDR3 runs 11 residues. Germline V gene data show CDR1 as SEHNR and CDR2 as FQNEAQ (reference sequence). Trimming took off 9 bases at V and 7 bases at J, with 10 bases between the two ends. This entry is derived from a study of T cell repertoires in cytomegalovirus infection. Study information: HLA-B-restricted CMV epitopes that are well studied were used alongside recently identified HLA-C-restricted ones. From public TCR beta signatures came an indication of both CMV infection and matching HLA type.

MiXCR was run by TCRdb on the reads, yielding one entry per CDR3 protein. The sample comprises approximately 910,000 distinct CDR3 sequences, approximately 31% of which are singletons, and roughly 13% rests with the top ten. Here the sequenced sample was cultured CD8+ T cells from PBMCs, taken from culture after CMV antigen stimulation. The clonotype originates from a human donor in good health (CMV status not recorded). Some clones in this sample may be carry-over from other donors' samples. This chain joins TRBV7-9 and TRBJ2-1; D gene ambiguous. CDR3 sequence: CARRELNEQFF. The CDR3 DNA is TGTGCCAGAAGAGAGTTGAATGAGCAGTTCTTC.